These 20 T cell receptor beta chains originate from one sample sequenced in a study of beta chain features in type 1 diabetes. The study reverse transcribed the entire isolated RNA, so it sequenced expressed TCRB transcripts. The assay was immunoSEQ multiplex PCR, and TCRdb's table has in-frame clones only and misses some. The sample has some 150,000 clones, under 11% seen once. The specimen sequenced was naive CD4+ T cells from blood. The receptors stem from a man younger than 35 in good health.

This chain links TRBV6-5 with TRBJ1-2; D might be TRBD1 (5 bases). This CDR3 is 15 amino acids long. Trimming removed 0 bases at V and 4 bases at J, with 12 bases between. Germline assignment: CDR1 MNHEY and CDR2 SVGAGI. CDR3 in DNA: TGTGCCAGCAGTTACTCGATGCAGGGCGGCTATGGCTACACCTTC. It translates to CASSYSMQGGYGYTF.

V usage is TRBV7-9 and J usage is TRBJ2-1; 8 bases fit TRBD1. From germline, CDR1 is SEHNR and CDR2 FQNEAQ (reference sequence). The junction had 10 bases not matched to a gene; V was cut back by 6 bases and J by 6 bases. This CDR3 region has 15 residues. The CDR3 DNA is TGTGCCAGCAGAAAAGCAGGGGGCGCATTCAATGAGCAGTTCTTC. As protein: CASRKAGGAFNEQFF.

The chain uses TRBV30 and TRBJ2-7; 11 positions agree with TRBD2. The germline gives CDR1 GTSNPN, CDR2 SVGIG (reference sequence). J gave up 3 bases and V 0 bases, and 4 bases lay outside the gene matches. This CDR3 has 15 amino acids. The CDR3 sequence is CAWSVGTSGRYEQYF. The CDR3 DNA follows: TGTGCCTGGAGTGTGGGGACTAGCGGACGCTACGAGCAGTACTTC.

This clone was seen repeatedly, ten times or more. The chain couples TRBV11-2 to TRBJ2-7; D may be TRBD1 (6 bases). Germline loops: CDR1 SGHAT, CDR2 FQNNGV. CDR3 length: 12 amino acids. V lost 5 bases and J lost 12, with 17 bases in between. Here the CDR3 reads CASSTRQAEVYF. CDR3 in DNA: TGTGCCAGCAGCACCCGACAGGCGGAGGTGTACTTC. Based on the CDR3 plus reference TRBV11-2 and TRBJ2-7, the full variable domain is EAGVAQSPRYKIIEKRQSVAFWCNPISGHATLYWYQQILGQGPKLLIQFQNNGVVDDSQLPKDRFSAERLKGVDSTLKIQPAKLEDSAVYLCASSTRQAEVYFGPGTRLTVT.

The gene calls are TRBV7-2 and TRBJ1-5; D not certain. Trimming removed 3 bases from V and 7 bases from J, with 10 bases in between. The CDR3 is 13 amino acids. Germline V gene data show CDR1 as SGHTA and CDR2 as FQGNSA. The CDR3 sequence is CASSLERGQPQHF. CDR3 nucleotide sequence: TGTGCCAGCAGCTTGGAGCGAGGCCAGCCCCAGCATTTT.

This rearrangement joins TRBV7-9 to TRBJ1-3, with 7 bases aligning to TRBD1. CDR1 and CDR2 from the germline V gene are SEHNR and FQNEAQ (reference sequence). Trimming at V came to 2 bases and at J to 7 bases, leaving 2 bases not matched to a gene. This CDR3 has 13 residues. CDR3 in amino acids: CASSLKGANTIYF. DNA of the CDR3: TGTGCCAGCAGCTTAAAGGGGGCGAACACCATATATTTT.

V gene TRBV19 combines with J gene TRBJ1-2; tentative D call: TRBD1 (6 bases). The germline CDR1 and CDR2 sequences are LNHDA and SQIVND (reference sequence). This CDR3 region has 14 residues. V lost 7 bases and J 5 bases, leaving 17 bases between the germline ends. The CDR3 sequence: CASTKDRTLYGYTF. CDR3 bases: TGTGCCAGTACCAAGGACAGAACGCTTTATGGCTACACCTTC.

This clone was seen repeatedly, ten times or more. V gene TRBV30 combines with J gene TRBJ1-1, with TRBD1 identical over 10 bases. CDR3 length equals 12 residues. Germline V gives CDR1 GTSNPN, CDR2 SVGIG (reference sequence). V dropped 3 bases and J dropped 11; count of bases not matched to a gene: 6. The chain's CDR3 is CAWSSSGQGAFF. In DNA form, the CDR3 reads TGTGCCTGGAGCTCCTCGGGACAGGGGGCTTTCTTT.

The chain carries TRBV9 and TRBJ2-7, with 8 positions matching TRBD1. The junction had 9 bases not matched to a gene; V was cut back by 4 bases and J by 3 bases. CDR1 and CDR2 from the germline V gene are SGDLS and YYNGEE. This CDR3 has 15 residues. The CDR3 DNA follows: TGTGCCAGCAGCACCCGGACAGGGAATATCTACGAGCAGTACTTC. It yields the protein CASSTRTGNIYEQYF.

The J gene is TRBJ2-1, the V gene TRBV28; the match to TRBD2 covers 11 bases. The CDR3 runs 19 residues. Germline-derived CDR1 and CDR2 are MDHEN and SYDVKM. J was trimmed by 4 bases and V by 5 bases; bases with no gene match: 16. CDR3 in DNA: TGTGCCAGCAGTCAACCTAGCGGGGGGCCCCAACTAGTATACAATGAGCAGTTCTTC. Amino acids: CASSQPSGGPQLVYNEQFF.

This clone was seen more than once but under ten times. The junction does not match germline at one end; this may be a read error. The rearrangement links TRBV20-1 to TRBJ1-4, with a tentative D call TRBD1 (6 bases). CDR1 and CDR2 from the germline V gene are DFQATT and SNEGSKA (reference sequence). The CDR3 consists of 11 residues. The CDR3 protein is CSARQGKGQNF. The DNA of the CDR3 is TGCAGTGCTAGACAGGGGAAGGGACAAAATTTT.

The rearrangement uses TRBV18 and TRBJ1-5, with 7 nucleotides matching TRBD1. With 5 bases clipped from V and 4 bases from J, the junction kept 5 bases outside the gene matches. The CDR3 sequence is 14 residues long. Germline CDR1 and CDR2: KGHSH and LQKENI. The CDR3 loop reads CASSSGTENQPQHF. The CDR3, as DNA: TGTGCCAGCTCATCCGGGACAGAGAATCAGCCCCAGCATTTT.

The sample holds a few counts of this clone. The rearrangement joins TRBV4-1 to TRBJ1-5; D is perhaps TRBD1 (5 bases). This CDR3 is 16 amino acids long. From germline, CDR1 is MGHRA and CDR2 YSYEKL. With 5 bases removed from V and 8 bases from J, the gap between germline ends came to 22 bases. The CDR3 spells CASSSLLAGGNEPQHF. For the CDR3, the DNA is TGCGCCAGCAGCTCCTTGTTGGCGGGGGGTAATGAGCCCCAGCATTTT.

The table lists this clone with a few counts. CDR3 bases: TGTGCCAGCAGTTACTCGGGCGGGAATCAGCCCCAGCATTTT. This translates into CASSYSGGNQPQHF. The V call is TRBV6-5, the J call TRBJ1-5; D call uncertain. Trimming shortened V by 0 bases and J by 4 bases, and 7 bases separated the two germline ends. Germline CDR1 MNHEY, CDR2 SVGAGI. This CDR3 contains 14 residues.

This clone was counted only a few times. The chain combines TRBV7-2 with TRBJ2-1, with 8 bases lining up with TRBD1. CDR3 length equals 14 residues. The germline CDR1 and CDR2 sequences are SGHTA and FQGNSA. V was clipped by 5 bases and J by 9 bases; unmatched bases: 9. DNA of the CDR3: TGTGCCAGCAGCCCCCGGACAGGGCGGGGTGAGCAGTTCTTC. The encoded protein is CASSPRTGRGEQFF. The whole variable domain, remainder taken from reference TRBV7-2 and TRBJ2-1, is GAGVSQSPSNKVTEKGKDVELRCDPISGHTALYWYRQSLGQGLEFLIYFQGNSAPDKSGLPSDRFSAERTGGSVSTLTIQRTQQEDSAVYLCASSPRTGRGEQFFGPGTRLTVL.

The chain joins TRBV29-1 to TRBJ1-2; tentatively, D is TRBD1 (5 bases). Germline CDR1 reads SQVTM; CDR2 reads ANQGSEA. The CDR3 covers 15 residues. V lost 3 bases and J 4 bases, leaving 18 bases between the germline ends. CDR3 nucleotides: TGCAGCGTTGATTTGGCTCAGGGCCGGCTCTATGGCTACACCTTC. It specifies CSVDLAQGRLYGYTF.

This clone turned up a few times. V and J are TRBV5-1 and TRBJ1-3, with unresolved D. Trimming pared 0 bases from V and 3 bases from J, leaving 7 bases between. This CDR3 region has 14 residues. Germline V CDR1 and CDR2: SGHRS, YFSETQ. The CDR3 loop is CASSLDGYGNTIYF. The CDR3 nucleotides are TGCGCCAGCAGCTTGGACGGGTATGGAAACACCATATATTTT.

The J gene is TRBJ2-5, the V gene TRBV6-6; 8 bases fit TRBD2. The germline V gene encodes CDR1 MNHNY and CDR2 SVGAGI (reference sequence). V lost 2 bases to trimming and J lost 9 bases; unmatched junction nucleotides: 8. The CDR3 is made up of 14 amino acids. For the CDR3, the DNA is TGTGCCAGCAGTTACCTGGGACTAGGTAGGGCCCAGTACTTC. Amino acids: CASSYLGLGRAQYF.

The chain is built from TRBV5-1 and TRBJ1-4, with D possibly matching TRBD1 (5 bases). Germline CDR1 reads SGHRS; CDR2 reads YFSETQ. The CDR3 has 14 amino acids. Between the trimmed V and J ends, which lost 0 bases and 8 bases, there was a span of 11 bases. Here the CDR3 reads CASSLALGVEKLFF. The CDR3 DNA is TGCGCCAGCAGCTTGGCCTTAGGGGTGGAAAAACTGTTTTTT.

This clone turned up a few times. The chain uses TRBV7-2 and TRBJ2-2; a weak D match, TRBD2 (6 bases). Germline assignment: CDR1 SGHTA and CDR2 FQGNSA. The CDR3 totals 14 residues. V was pared by 8 bases and J by 2 bases, with 12 bases between. CDR3 nucleotide sequence: TGTGCCAGCCGACTAGACTCTAACACCGGGGAGCTGTTTTTT. This codes for CASRLDSNTGELFF. Variable domain in full (rest from reference TRBV7-2 and TRBJ2-2): GAGVSQSPSNKVTEKGKDVELRCDPISGHTALYWYRQSLGQGLEFLIYFQGNSAPDKSGLPSDRFSAERTGGSVSTLTIQRTQQEDSAVYLCASRLDSNTGELFFGEGSRLTVL.